The 30 T cell receptor beta chains reported below all come from one sample, sequenced in a study of blood T cell repertoires in COVID-19. Sequenced by immunoSEQ multiplex PCR; TCRdb stores in-frame clones only, minus some. Of fewer than 250,000 clones detected, around 90% appear once; the ten largest clones hold about 1.3%. The specimen was peripheral blood. These receptors were collected from a young man with acute or convalescent COVID-19.

The chain links TRBV30 to TRBJ1-2, with 8 bases that match TRBD1. The CDR3 covers 14 residues. Germline V lookup: CDR1 GTSNPN, CDR2 SVGIG (reference sequence). After removal of 2 bases from V and 7 bases from J, the junction contained 9 bases not matched to a gene. This CDR3 is CAWSPPQGAGGYTF. CDR3 DNA: TGTGCCTGGAGTCCCCCCCAGGGGGCAGGTGGCTACACCTTC.

V and J are TRBV28 and TRBJ2-3; the D gene is possibly TRBD1 (7 bases). From germline, CDR1 is MDHEN and CDR2 SYDVKM. V was pared by 3 bases and J by 2 bases, with 18 bases between. CDR3 length equals 17 residues. The CDR3 spells CASSFRTTGRSTDTQYF. CDR3 DNA sequence: TGTGCCAGCAGTTTCCGGACGACAGGGAGGTCCACAGATACGCAGTATTTT.

The chain links TRBV7-9 to TRBJ1-1; a possible D gene is TRBD1 (5 bases). V was shortened by 3 bases and J by 0 bases, with 11 bases between the two germline ends. The germline V gene encodes CDR1 SEHNR and CDR2 FQNEAQ (reference sequence). The CDR3 is 15 amino acids. The CDR3 coding sequence is TGTGCCAGCAGCTTGACACAGGCCATGAACACTGAAGCTTTCTTT. Translated, it gives CASSLTQAMNTEAFF.

V and J are TRBV18 and TRBJ1-2; tentatively, D is TRBD1 (5 bases). V lost 5 bases to trimming and J lost 3 bases, with 13 bases between them. There are 14 residues in the CDR3. Germline loops: CDR1 KGHSH, CDR2 LQKENI. The CDR3 nucleotides read TGTGCCAGCTCAACCCGGGGGTCGGACTATGGCTACACCTTC. Translation gives CASSTRGSDYGYTF.

The chain uses TRBV3-1 (or the pseudogene TRBV3-2) and TRBJ1-2, with D possibly TRBD1 on 5 matching bases. Between the trimmed V and J ends, which lost 2 bases and 8 bases, there was a span of 15 bases. Germline V lookup: CDR1 LGHDT, CDR2 YNNKEL (reference sequence). The CDR3 loop spans 14 amino acids. In DNA, the CDR3 is TGTGCCAGCAGCCAAATTTATCAGGGAGGCGGCTACACCTTC. Encoded protein: CASSQIYQGGGYTF.

This chain uses TRBV19 with TRBJ2-1; 11 bases map to TRBD2. Per the germline V gene, CDR1 is LNHDA and CDR2 is SQIVND (reference sequence). Trimming removed 2 bases from V and 7 bases from J; junction bases left unmatched: 4. The CDR3 totals 15 residues. The CDR3 DNA reads TGTGCCAGTAGTATAACTAGCGGGAGAATTAATGAGCAGTTCTTC. The encoded protein is CASSITSGRINEQFF.

V and J are TRBV7-2 and TRBJ1-1; D is ambiguous. This CDR3 is built from 14 residues. The germline V gene encodes CDR1 SGHTA and CDR2 FQGNSA. V gave up 1 base and J gave up 2 bases, with 8 bases separating them. CDR3: CASSLGGPNTEAFF. The CDR3 nucleotides are TGTGCCAGCAGCTTAGGAGGGCCTAACACTGAAGCTTTCTTT.

The chain carries TRBV5-8 and TRBJ2-7; a possible D gene is TRBD1 (5 bases). CDR1 and CDR2 (germline): SGHTS, YDEGEE. There are 15 residues in the CDR3. The V and J ends lost 4 bases and 6 bases respectively, with 20 bases between them. The CDR3 bases are TGTGCCAGCAGCCCCGATTGGGGCCGCCCCAGCGAGCAGTACTTC. Protein sequence: CASSPDWGRPSEQYF.

This clone was picked up a small number of times. This chain links TRBV11-2 with TRBJ2-4; the D gene is possibly TRBD2 (5 bases). CDR1 is SGHAT and CDR2 is FQNNGV in the germline V gene. The CDR3 loop spans 15 amino acids. V lost 0 bases and J 4 bases, leaving 10 bases between the germline ends. The CDR3 spells CASSLDPSSKNIQYF. Here the CDR3 DNA reads TGTGCCAGCAGCTTAGATCCTAGCTCAAAAAACATTCAGTACTTC.

This chain uses TRBV4-1 with TRBJ2-5; 9 nucleotides agree with TRBD1. Germline loops: CDR1 MGHRA, CDR2 YSYEKL. The V segment lost 1 base and the J segment 6 bases; nucleotides outside the gene matches: 6. This CDR3 is 15 amino acids long. The CDR3 protein is CASSQVGDRAQTQYF. The CDR3 bases are TGCGCCAGCAGCCAAGTCGGGGACAGGGCTCAGACCCAGTACTTC.

The rearrangement joins TRBV5-1 to TRBJ2-7; D unclear. V lost 4 bases, J lost 0 bases, and 11 bases lay in between. From germline, CDR1 is SGHRS and CDR2 YFSETQ. The CDR3 extends over 14 amino acids. CDR3 DNA: TGCGCCAGCAGCCCCTCGACACTCTCCTACGAGCAGTACTTC. This encodes CASSPSTLSYEQYF.

V usage is TRBV11-1 and J usage is TRBJ1-1; tentative D call: TRBD1 (5 bases). The V end lost 5 bases, the J end lost 1 base, and 8 bases lay between the germline ends. The CDR3 extends over 13 amino acids. The germline gives CDR1 SGHAT, CDR2 FQDESV (reference sequence). The CDR3 region is CASSNTGNTEAFF. The CDR3 DNA sequence: TGTGCCAGCAGCAATACAGGGAACACTGAAGCTTTCTTT.

This rearrangement joins TRBV5-4 to TRBJ2-5, with TRBD2 matching 7 bases. With V trimmed by 2 bases and J by 5 bases, 15 bases remained unmatched. The CDR3 length is 17 residues. CDR1 is SGHNT and CDR2 is YYREEE in the germline V gene (reference sequence). The CDR3 coding sequence is TGTGCCAGCAGCTTAAAAACGGGAGGCCGGCAGGATGAGACCCAGTACTTC. Its translation is CASSLKTGGRQDETQYF. Looking up the rest from reference TRBV5-4 and TRBJ2-5 gives the full variable domain: ETGVTQSPTHLIKTRGQQVTLRCSSQSGHNTVSWYQQALGQGPQFIFQYYREEENGRGNFPPRFSGLQFPNYSSELNVNALELDDSALYLCASSLKTGGRQDETQYFGPGTRLLVL.

The rearrangement uses TRBV27 and TRBJ1-5; 8 nucleotides line up with TRBD1. V lost 3 bases to trimming and J lost 6 bases; unmatched junction nucleotides: 7. Germline CDR1 and CDR2: MNHEY and SMNVEV (reference sequence). There are 15 residues in the CDR3. The DNA of the CDR3 is TGTGCCAGCAGTTTGGCAGGGGGCGATGGTCAGCCCCAGCATTTT. This gives the protein CASSLAGGDGQPQHF.

The genes are TRBV9 and TRBJ1-2, with 7 bases aligning to TRBD1. CDR3 length equals 14 residues. V trimming: 3 bases; J trimming: 8 bases; junction bases outside the gene matches: 10. Germline CDR1 and CDR2: SGDLS and YYNGEE. DNA for the CDR3: TGTGCCAGCAGCGCAGACAGGGATCCGGGAGGCTACACCTTC. Its protein product is CASSADRDPGGYTF.

The V and J genes are TRBV5-5 and TRBJ1-2, with D possibly matching TRBD1 (6 bases). Trimming took off 2 bases at V and 6 bases at J, with 11 bases between the two ends. The CDR3 is 13 residues long. CDR1 is SGHKS and CDR2 is YYEKEE in the germline V gene (reference sequence). CDR3 loop: CASSFRGFDGYTF. Written as DNA, the CDR3 is TGTGCCAGCAGCTTCAGGGGCTTCGATGGCTACACCTTC.

The V call is TRBV2, the J call TRBJ2-7; TRBD2 agrees at 7 bases. This CDR3 has 17 amino acids. Germline lookup yields CDR1 SNHLY and CDR2 FYNNEI. V lost 6 bases and J lost 1; bases outside the gene matches: 15. CDR3 bases: TGTGCCAGCAGGGGCGTCCTAGCGGATTCATTTTCCTACGAGCAGTACTTC. Translated, it gives CASRGVLADSFSYEQYF.

The chain uses TRBV28 and TRBJ1-5; D possibly corresponds to TRBD1 (6 bases). CDR1 is MDHEN and CDR2 is SYDVKM in the germline V gene. The CDR3 totals 14 residues. The ends were cut back, 5 bases at V and 7 bases at J, with 15 bases in the middle. CDR3 in amino acids: CASSPQGRLQPQHF. CDR3 nucleotides: TGTGCCAGCAGTCCACAGGGACGCTTGCAGCCCCAGCATTTT.

The chain links TRBV5-1 to TRBJ2-2, with no clear D. Trimming took off 0 bases at V and 12 bases at J, with 9 bases between the two ends. CDR1 and CDR2 (germline): SGHRS, YFSETQ. CDR3 length equals 12 residues. The CDR3 region has the DNA TGCGCCAGCAGCTTGGCCCAGTTCAAGCTGTTTTTT. It yields the protein CASSLAQFKLFF.

The rearrangement joins TRBV2 to TRBJ1-1, with a tentative D call TRBD1 (5 bases). The CDR3 runs to 12 residues. V lost 8 bases, J lost 11 bases, and 18 bases lay in between. Germline loops: CDR1 SNHLY, CDR2 FYNNEI. For the CDR3, the DNA is TGTGCCAGCGAGATCGGGGGGATAGGGGCTTTCTTT. It encodes CASEIGGIGAFF.

This chain connects TRBV7-9 to TRBJ1-4; no definite D call. The CDR3 consists of 11 residues. V was shortened by 9 bases and J by 5 bases, with 7 bases between the two germline ends. The germline V gene encodes CDR1 SEHNR and CDR2 FQNEAQ (reference sequence). CDR3 residues: CASLQNEKLFF. CDR3 bases: TGTGCCAGTCTACAGAATGAAAAACTGTTTTTT.

This clone was observed once. CDR3 DNA: TGCAGCGTACCGGGACAGGGGATTGAAGGCTACACCTTC. Amino acid sequence: CSVPGQGIEGYTF. The chain has TRBV29-1 and TRBJ1-2; 10 bases fit TRBD1. V gave up 6 bases and J gave up 8 bases; unmatched junction bases: 9. The CDR3 is 13 amino acids. From germline, CDR1 is SQVTM and CDR2 ANQGSEA. The entire variable domain, with the rest obtained from reference TRBV29-1 and TRBJ1-2, is as follows: SAVISQKPSRDICQRGTSLTIQCQVDSQVTMMFWYRQQPGQSLTLIATANQGSEATYESGFVIDKFPISRPNLTFSTLTVSNMSPEDSSIYLCSVPGQGIEGYTFGSGTRLTVV.

The CDR3 region is CASSQTPSGYGYTF. The CDR3, as DNA: TGTGCCAGCAGCCAGACGCCTTCGGGATATGGCTACACCTTC. The chain employs TRBV27 and TRBJ1-2; the D is unclear. Per germline, CDR1 MNHEY and CDR2 SMNVEV (reference sequence). There are 14 residues in the CDR3. Trimming shortened V by 6 bases and J by 5 bases, and 16 bases separated the two germline ends.

This chain uses TRBV6-1 with TRBJ2-1; D is perhaps TRBD2 (5 bases). V lost 2 bases and J lost 0, with 11 bases in between. The CDR3 is made up of 16 amino acids. CDR1 is MNHNS, CDR2 SASEGT, per germline. The chain's CDR3 is CASSERGHGSYNEQFF. The DNA of the CDR3 is TGTGCCAGCAGTGAACGCGGGCATGGCTCCTACAATGAGCAGTTCTTC.

The chain employs TRBV30 and TRBJ2-3; a possible D gene is TRBD2 (5 bases). Germline CDR1 is GTSNPN and CDR2 is SVGIG (reference sequence). The CDR3 runs to 13 residues. V shed 2 bases and J shed 3 bases, with 9 bases lying between them. The CDR3 here is CAWSSGTTDTQYF. The CDR3 bases are TGTGCCTGGAGTTCGGGAACTACAGATACGCAGTATTTT.

This chain links TRBV6-2 or TRBV6-3 with TRBJ2-3, with D uncertain. Germline V gene data show CDR1 as MNHEY and CDR2 as SVGEGT. Between the trimmed V and J ends, which lost 2 bases and 0 bases, there was a span of 9 bases. This CDR3 has 15 amino acids. The CDR3 nucleotides read TGTGCCAGCAGTTACAGACACCTTAGCACAGATACGCAGTATTTT. Residues: CASSYRHLSTDTQYF.

This chain joins TRBV27 and TRBJ1-2, with D tentatively TRBD1 (6 bases). Germline loops: CDR1 MNHEY, CDR2 SMNVEV (reference sequence). CDR3 length: 15 amino acids. V was trimmed by 4 bases and J by 4 bases, leaving 16 bases between them. CDR3 residues: CASSSPMTGSYGYTF. CDR3 DNA sequence: TGTGCCAGCAGTTCACCTATGACAGGTTCCTATGGCTACACCTTC.

The rearrangement joins TRBV2 to TRBJ2-3; D is uncertain. CDR1 SNHLY and CDR2 FYNNEI come from the germline V gene. This CDR3 region has 14 residues. V was shortened by 8 bases and J by 1 base, with 13 bases between the two germline ends. The DNA of the CDR3 is TGTGCCAGCCGCGAAGGAGCTCGCACAGATACGCAGTATTTT. Protein: CASREGARTDTQYF.

The J gene is TRBJ1-6, the V gene TRBV28, with 8 bases lining up with TRBD1. With 9 bases clipped from V and 0 bases from J, the junction kept 7 bases outside the gene matches. There are 16 residues in the CDR3. Looked up from germline, CDR1 is MDHEN and CDR2 is SYDVKM. In nucleotides, the CDR3 is TGTGCCAGTTGGACAGGGATGAGCTCCTATAATTCACCCCTCCACTTT. As protein: CASWTGMSSYNSPLHF.

V gene TRBV5-5 combines with J gene TRBJ1-6; D is possibly TRBD1 (6 bases). Trimming took 7 bases from V and 6 from J, leaving 17 bases between them. This CDR3 spans 15 amino acids. Germline V lookup: CDR1 SGHKS, CDR2 YYEKEE (reference sequence). The CDR3 sequence: CASLGGGPSNSPLHF. The CDR3, as DNA: TGTGCCAGCCTAGGCGGGGGCCCTTCTAATTCACCCCTCCACTTT.